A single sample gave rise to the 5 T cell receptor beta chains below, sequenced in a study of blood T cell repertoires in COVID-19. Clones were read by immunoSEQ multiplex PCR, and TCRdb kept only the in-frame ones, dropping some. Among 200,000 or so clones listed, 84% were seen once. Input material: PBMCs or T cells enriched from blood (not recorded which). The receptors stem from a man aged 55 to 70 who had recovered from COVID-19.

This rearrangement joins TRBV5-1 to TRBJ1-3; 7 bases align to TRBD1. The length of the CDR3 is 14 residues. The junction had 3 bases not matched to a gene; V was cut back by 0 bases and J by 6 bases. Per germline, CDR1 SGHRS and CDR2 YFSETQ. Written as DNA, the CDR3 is TGCGCCAGCAGCTTGGCCGGGACAGAAAACACCATATATTTT. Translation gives CASSLAGTENTIYF.

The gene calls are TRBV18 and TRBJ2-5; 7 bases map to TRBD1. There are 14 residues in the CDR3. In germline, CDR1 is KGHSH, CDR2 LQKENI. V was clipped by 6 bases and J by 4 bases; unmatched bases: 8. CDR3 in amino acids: CASSLRDSRETQYF. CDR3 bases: TGTGCCAGCTCGCTCCGGGACAGTCGAGAGACCCAGTACTTC. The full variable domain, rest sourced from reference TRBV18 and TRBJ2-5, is NAGVMQNPRHLVRRRGQEARLRCSPMKGHSHVYWYRQLPEEGLKFMVYLQKENIIDESGMPKERFSAEFPKEGPSILRIQQVVRGDSAAYFCASSLRDSRETQYFGPGTRLLVL.

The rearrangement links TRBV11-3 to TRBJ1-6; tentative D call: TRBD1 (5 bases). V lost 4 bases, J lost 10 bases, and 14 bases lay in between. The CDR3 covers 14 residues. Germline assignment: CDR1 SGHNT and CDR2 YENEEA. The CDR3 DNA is TGTGCCAGCAGCTCTGGGAGGGGAGCCTCACCCCTCCACTTT. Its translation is CASSSGRGASPLHF. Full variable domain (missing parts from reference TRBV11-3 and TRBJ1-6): EAGVVQSPRYKIIEKKQPVAFWCNPISGHNTLYWYLQNLGQGPELLIRYENEEAVDDSQLPKDRFSAERLKGVDSTLKIQPAELGDSAVYLCASSSGRGASPLHFGNGTRLTVT.

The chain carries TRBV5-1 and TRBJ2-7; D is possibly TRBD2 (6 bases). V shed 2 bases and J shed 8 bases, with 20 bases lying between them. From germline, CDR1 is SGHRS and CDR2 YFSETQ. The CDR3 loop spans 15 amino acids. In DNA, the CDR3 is TGCGCCAGCAGCTTTAGTGGGGGGACGACTCGAAAGCAGTACTTC. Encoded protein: CASSFSGGTTRKQYF.

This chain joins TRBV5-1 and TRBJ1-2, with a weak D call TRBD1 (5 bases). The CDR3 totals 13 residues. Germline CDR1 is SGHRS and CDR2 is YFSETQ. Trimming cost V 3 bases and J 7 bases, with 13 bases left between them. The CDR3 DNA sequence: TGCGCCAGCAGCTCATCAGGGCAGGGTGGCTACACCTTC. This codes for CASSSSGQGGYTF.